This T cell receptor beta chain was recorded in a study of T cell responses to AZD1222 COVID-19 vaccine. For this clone: The target antigen is unknown.

General study findings and limits: Regions 160-218 and 743-854 held dominance among vaccine-associated CD4 TCRs, which spanned spike.

The CDR3 consists of 14 residues. Germline loops: CDR1 KGHDR, CDR2 SFDVKD. With 4 bases clipped from V and 5 bases from J, the junction kept 5 bases outside the gene matches. Data came from immunoSEQ multiplex PCR; TCRdb stores just in-frame clones and leaves some out. The repertoire consists of 45,000 to 70,000 clones, with about 90% occurring once and the leading ten covering roughly 14%. This material consisted of peripheral blood, taken 28 days after the second AZD1222 dose. This sequence joins TRBV24-1 and TRBJ2-5; the match to TRBD1 covers 8 bases. The sequence came from an adult who received the AZD1222 COVID-19 vaccine. The CDR3 DNA reads TGTGCCACCAGTGACAGGACAGGGAGGGAGACCCAGTACTTC. Its translation is CATSDRTGRETQYF.